The 26 T cell receptor beta chains below were found in one sample sequenced in a study of blood T cell repertoires in COVID-19. The method was immunoSEQ multiplex PCR; TCRdb's version includes in-frame clones alone and lacks a portion of them. The table records about 300,000 clones, approximately 91% of them present only once. What was sequenced was peripheral blood. The receptors here all came from a woman in her twenties or thirties with COVID-19, enrolled during active disease.

This sequence joins TRBV19 and TRBJ2-7, with D possibly matching TRBD1 (5 bases). CDR3 size: 15 residues. Germline loops: CDR1 LNHDA, CDR2 SQIVND (reference sequence). Trimming left V 6 bases short and J 3 bases short, with 18 bases between. CDR3 bases: TGTGCCAGTAGCCTCCCTGGGGCGTCGGACTACGAGCAGTACTTC. It yields the protein CASSLPGASDYEQYF. The full variable domain, with the rest looked up from reference TRBV19 and TRBJ2-7, is DGGITQSPKYLFRKEGQNVTLSCEQNLNHDAMYWYRQDPGQGLRLIYYSQIVNDFQKGDIAEGYSVSREKKESFPLTVTSAQKNPTAFYLCASSLPGASDYEQYFGPGTRLTVT.

CDR3 nucleotide sequence: TGTGCCAGCAGCTTAGCGTCCTCCTCTCGGGATGGCTACACCTTC. Translated, it gives CASSLASSSRDGYTF. V usage is TRBV7-9 and J usage is TRBJ1-2; D gene uncertain. CDR3 length: 15 residues. Germline-derived CDR1 and CDR2 are SEHNR and FQNEAQ (reference sequence). Deletions cut 0 bases from V and 6 bases from J, with 14 bases between.

J is TRBJ1-1 and V is TRBV28; D perhaps matches TRBD1 (6 bases). Germline CDR1 reads MDHEN; CDR2 reads SYDVKM. This CDR3 is 14 amino acids long. Trimming took 2 bases from V and 7 from J, leaving 14 bases between them. The CDR3 nucleotides read TGTGCCAGCAGTTTACGGGCGGGGGCGTATGAAGCTTTCTTT. This sequence encodes CASSLRAGAYEAFF.

This clone was picked up a small number of times. The chain uses TRBV28 and TRBJ2-1; D is unclear. This CDR3 comprises 14 residues. Germline V gives CDR1 MDHEN, CDR2 SYDVKM. Trimming shortened V by 4 bases and J by 0 bases, and 7 bases separated the two germline ends. In nucleotides, the CDR3 is TGTGCCAGCAGTTCGCCGAGCTCCTACAATGAGCAGTTCTTC. Protein product: CASSSPSSYNEQFF.

For this clone: One junction end disagrees with the germline gene, perhaps due to a read error. The gene calls are TRBV5-6 and TRBJ1-4; weak D call: TRBD1 (6 bases). From germline, CDR1 is SGHDT and CDR2 YYEEEE. The CDR3 consists of 14 residues. CDR3 residues: CASSSRGTSEKLFF. The CDR3 bases are TGTGCCAGCAGCTCCAGGGGAACTAGTGAAAAACTGTTTTTT.

The gene calls are TRBV5-1 and TRBJ1-1, with D tentatively TRBD1 (6 bases). CDR1 and CDR2 from the germline V gene are SGHRS and YFSETQ. V lost 2 bases to trimming and J lost 4 bases, with 15 bases between them. The CDR3 runs 15 residues. DNA for the CDR3: TGCGCCAGCAGCTTAACAGGGCTCCAGGTCACTGAAGCTTTCTTT. Protein: CASSLTGLQVTEAFF.

The chain carries TRBV7-8 and TRBJ2-7; 9 bases are a match to TRBD2. The CDR3 contains 15 residues. The V gene's germline CDR1 is SGHVS and CDR2 FQNEAQ. V dropped 2 bases and J dropped 3; count of bases not matched to a gene: 5. CDR3 nucleotide sequence: TGTGCCAGCAGCTTATTGGGGACTAGCAACTACGAGCAGTACTTC. Encoded protein: CASSLLGTSNYEQYF.

This chain joins TRBV6-5 and TRBJ1-5; the D gene is possibly TRBD1 (5 bases). The CDR3 spans 15 residues. The germline V and J ends were trimmed by 0 bases and 2 bases, with 8 bases remaining between them. Germline V gives CDR1 MNHEY, CDR2 SVGAGI. The CDR3 DNA sequence: TGTGCCAGCAGTTACTCGAAAGGGGGCAATCAGCCCCAGCATTTT. Protein product: CASSYSKGGNQPQHF.

The V and J genes are TRBV4-1 and TRBJ1-3; possibly TRBD1 for D (5 bases). The germline CDR1 and CDR2 sequences are MGHRA and YSYEKL. V lost 5 bases to trimming and J lost 8 bases, with 13 bases between them. The length of the CDR3 is 13 residues. The CDR3 DNA reads as TGCGCCAGCAGCTACCGGGACTTTGACACCATATATTTT. This translates into CASSYRDFDTIYF.

This rearrangement joins TRBV27 to TRBJ1-2; TRBD1 is a possible D gene (5 bases). V was pared by 5 bases and J by 7 bases, with 17 bases between. The germline gives CDR1 MNHEY, CDR2 SMNVEV (reference sequence). CDR3 length: 14 amino acids. The CDR3 DNA reads as TGTGCCAGCAGTCCACGACAGACAGTAGCTGGCTACACCTTC. Protein sequence: CASSPRQTVAGYTF.

This rearrangement joins TRBV29-1 to TRBJ2-2; tentative D call: TRBD1 (6 bases). CDR1 SQVTM and CDR2 ANQGSEA come from the germline V gene. V lost 6 bases to trimming and J lost 0 bases, with 11 bases between them. The CDR3 is made up of 14 amino acids. CDR3 sequence: CSVKTGSNTGELFF. CDR3 DNA sequence: TGCAGCGTCAAAACAGGGTCGAACACCGGGGAGCTGTTTTTT.

This clone showed up just once. This sequence joins TRBV14 and TRBJ1-5, with D perhaps matching TRBD1 (6 bases). The CDR3 has 15 residues. Per germline, CDR1 SGHDN and CDR2 FVKESK. Trimming pared 8 bases from V and 5 bases from J, leaving 19 bases between. The CDR3 DNA sequence: TGTGCCAGCCTCAAGAGGGGGGGACGGGATCAGCCCCAGCATTTT. This codes for CASLKRGGRDQPQHF.

The DNA for the CDR3 is TGCAGTGCTAGTCAACAGGGGGGGACTGAAGCTTTCTTT. The encoded protein is CSASQQGGTEAFF. The chain employs TRBV20-1 and TRBJ1-1, with 8 positions matching TRBD1. The ends lost 3 bases at V and 5 bases at J; junction bases unmatched: 5. The length of the CDR3 is 13 residues. In germline, CDR1 is DFQATT, CDR2 SNEGSKA (reference sequence).

This chain's CDR3 is CASSPLQGADYGYTF. CDR3 coding DNA: TGTGCCAGCTCACCACTACAGGGAGCGGACTATGGCTACACCTTC. The chain uses TRBV18 and TRBJ1-2, with a possible D match to TRBD1 (6 bases). Germline V gene sequence: CDR1 KGHSH, CDR2 LQKENI. The CDR3 has 15 amino acids. Trimming removed 1 base at V and 3 bases at J, with 12 bases between.

The chain is built from TRBV20-1 and TRBJ2-7; no clear D gene. V dropped 1 base and J dropped 7 bases, with 8 bases sitting between them. From germline, CDR1 is DFQATT and CDR2 SNEGSKA (reference sequence). This CDR3 is built from 11 residues. CDR3 amino acids: CSARVADEQYF. In DNA, the CDR3 is TGCAGTGCTAGAGTGGCAGATGAGCAGTACTTC.

The chain employs TRBV25-1 and TRBJ2-2, with 9 bases fitting TRBD1. Per the germline V gene, CDR1 is MGHDK and CDR2 is SYGVNS. V trimming: 2 bases; J trimming: 14 bases; junction bases outside the gene matches: 9. This CDR3 spans 14 amino acids. The CDR3 DNA is TGTGCCAGCAGTGAAATAGGAGACAGGGGGAGTCTGTTTTTT. Encoded protein: CASSEIGDRGSLFF.

The rearrangement joins TRBV24-1 to TRBJ2-3; 15 positions match TRBD2. The CDR3 consists of 19 residues. The germline CDR1 and CDR2 sequences are KGHDR and SFDVKD. J was trimmed by 5 bases and V by 3 bases; bases with no gene match: 11. CDR3 loop: CATSDPSGLAGGRVDTQYF. CDR3 DNA: TGTGCCACCAGTGATCCCTCGGGACTAGCGGGAGGAAGGGTAGATACGCAGTATTTT.

This chain joins TRBV4-2 and TRBJ2-1, with D perhaps matching TRBD2 (6 bases). V was pared by 4 bases and J by 1 base, with 14 bases between. Germline assignment: CDR1 LGHNA and CDR2 YNFKEQ. The CDR3 length is 16 residues. The CDR3 loop reads CASSPRELISYNEQFF. CDR3 nucleotide sequence: TGTGCCAGCAGCCCTCGGGAGCTCATTTCCTACAATGAGCAGTTCTTC.

V usage is TRBV30 and J usage is TRBJ2-5, with 7 positions matching TRBD2. The trim removed 1 base at V and 5 bases at J, leaving 19 bases unmatched. This CDR3 contains 18 residues. Germline CDR1 and CDR2: GTSNPN and SVGIG (reference sequence). In nucleotides, the CDR3 is TGTGCCTGGAGTGAGCCCAGGGAATGGGGGAGGGCCGGGGAGACCCAGTACTTC. As protein: CAWSEPREWGRAGETQYF.

The chain couples TRBV5-6 to TRBJ1-1; 8 bases agree with TRBD1. CDR1 SGHDT and CDR2 YYEEEE come from the germline V gene. CDR3 length: 15 amino acids. The V gene end was trimmed by 4 bases and the J gene end by 3 bases; junction bases not matched to a gene: 8. The CDR3 loop is CASSPDRASYTEAFF. CDR3 nucleotide sequence: TGTGCCAGCAGCCCGGACAGGGCCTCATACACTGAAGCTTTCTTT.

The rearrangement links TRBV7-2 to TRBJ1-1; no reliable D call. Germline V gives CDR1 SGHTA, CDR2 FQGNSA. V lost 1 base and J lost 0, with 9 bases in between. The CDR3 spans 15 residues. Here the CDR3 DNA reads TGTGCCAGCAGCTTAGGAGGGCCCATGAACACTGAAGCTTTCTTT. Translated, it gives CASSLGGPMNTEAFF.

The chain couples TRBV6-5 to TRBJ1-1; D gene uncertain. V was clipped by 6 bases and J by 3 bases, with 8 bases between them. The germline V gene has CDR1 MNHEY and CDR2 SVGAGI. This CDR3 contains 12 residues. Here the CDR3 DNA reads TGTGCCAGCAGCCTTCAGGACACTGAAGCTTTCTTT. This sequence encodes CASSLQDTEAFF.

The chain couples TRBV30 to TRBJ2-3; no clear D gene. The V end was cut by 0 bases, the J end by 7 bases, with 5 bases between. Germline V CDR1 and CDR2: GTSNPN, SVGIG (reference sequence). CDR3 length: 11 residues. The CDR3 loop is CAWSVENTQYF. The CDR3, as DNA: TGTGCCTGGAGTGTAGAGAATACGCAGTATTTT. Combining the CDR3 with reference TRBV30 and TRBJ2-3 gives the whole variable domain SQTIHQWPATLVQPVGSPLSLECTVEGTSNPNLYWYRQAAGRGLQLLFYSVGIGQISSEVPQNLSASRPQDRQFILSSKKLLLSDSGFYLCAWSVENTQYFGPGTRLTVL.

This chain links TRBV5-1 with TRBJ2-7, with 12 bases lining up with TRBD1. The CDR3 is 14 residues long. After removal of 3 bases from V and 6 bases from J, the junction contained 4 bases not matched to a gene. Germline values: CDR1 SGHRS, CDR2 YFSETQ. The CDR3 reads CASSSGQGAAEQYF. CDR3 nucleotide sequence: TGCGCCAGCAGCTCGGGACAGGGGGCGGCCGAGCAGTACTTC.

V is TRBV15 and J is TRBJ1-6, with 7 bases identical to TRBD1. CDR3 length: 16 amino acids. Trimming at V came to 7 bases and at J to 4 bases, leaving 10 bases not matched to a gene. The germline gives CDR1 LNHNV, CDR2 YYDKDF (reference sequence). CDR3 sequence (DNA): TGTGCCACCACCCAGAGACAGGGAATATATAATTCACCCCTCCACTTT. Its translation: CATTQRQGIYNSPLHF.

The chain employs TRBV5-6 and TRBJ1-5; 8 bases fit TRBD1. From germline, CDR1 is SGHDT and CDR2 YYEEEE. Trimming at V came to 1 base and at J to 1 base, leaving 4 bases not matched to a gene. The CDR3 is made up of 16 amino acids. As DNA, the CDR3 is TGTGCCAGCAGCTTGTATGACAGGGGAAGCAATCAGCCCCAGCATTTT. It yields the protein CASSLYDRGSNQPQHF.